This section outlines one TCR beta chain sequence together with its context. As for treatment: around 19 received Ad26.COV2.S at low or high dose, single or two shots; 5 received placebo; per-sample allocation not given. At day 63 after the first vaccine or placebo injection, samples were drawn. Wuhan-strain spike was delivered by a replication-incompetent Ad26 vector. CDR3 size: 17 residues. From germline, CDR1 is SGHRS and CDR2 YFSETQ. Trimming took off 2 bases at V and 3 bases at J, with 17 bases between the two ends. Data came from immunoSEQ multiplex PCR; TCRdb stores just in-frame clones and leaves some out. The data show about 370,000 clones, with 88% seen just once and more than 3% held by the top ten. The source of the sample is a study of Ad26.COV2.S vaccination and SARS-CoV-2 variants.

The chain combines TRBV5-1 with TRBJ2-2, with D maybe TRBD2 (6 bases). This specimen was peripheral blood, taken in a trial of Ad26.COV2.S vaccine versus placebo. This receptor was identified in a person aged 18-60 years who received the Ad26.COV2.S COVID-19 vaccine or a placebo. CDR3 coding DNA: TGCGCCAGCAGCTTAGATCCGGAGGGGACGGACACCGGGGAGCTGTTTTTT. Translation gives CASSLDPEGTDTGELFF.